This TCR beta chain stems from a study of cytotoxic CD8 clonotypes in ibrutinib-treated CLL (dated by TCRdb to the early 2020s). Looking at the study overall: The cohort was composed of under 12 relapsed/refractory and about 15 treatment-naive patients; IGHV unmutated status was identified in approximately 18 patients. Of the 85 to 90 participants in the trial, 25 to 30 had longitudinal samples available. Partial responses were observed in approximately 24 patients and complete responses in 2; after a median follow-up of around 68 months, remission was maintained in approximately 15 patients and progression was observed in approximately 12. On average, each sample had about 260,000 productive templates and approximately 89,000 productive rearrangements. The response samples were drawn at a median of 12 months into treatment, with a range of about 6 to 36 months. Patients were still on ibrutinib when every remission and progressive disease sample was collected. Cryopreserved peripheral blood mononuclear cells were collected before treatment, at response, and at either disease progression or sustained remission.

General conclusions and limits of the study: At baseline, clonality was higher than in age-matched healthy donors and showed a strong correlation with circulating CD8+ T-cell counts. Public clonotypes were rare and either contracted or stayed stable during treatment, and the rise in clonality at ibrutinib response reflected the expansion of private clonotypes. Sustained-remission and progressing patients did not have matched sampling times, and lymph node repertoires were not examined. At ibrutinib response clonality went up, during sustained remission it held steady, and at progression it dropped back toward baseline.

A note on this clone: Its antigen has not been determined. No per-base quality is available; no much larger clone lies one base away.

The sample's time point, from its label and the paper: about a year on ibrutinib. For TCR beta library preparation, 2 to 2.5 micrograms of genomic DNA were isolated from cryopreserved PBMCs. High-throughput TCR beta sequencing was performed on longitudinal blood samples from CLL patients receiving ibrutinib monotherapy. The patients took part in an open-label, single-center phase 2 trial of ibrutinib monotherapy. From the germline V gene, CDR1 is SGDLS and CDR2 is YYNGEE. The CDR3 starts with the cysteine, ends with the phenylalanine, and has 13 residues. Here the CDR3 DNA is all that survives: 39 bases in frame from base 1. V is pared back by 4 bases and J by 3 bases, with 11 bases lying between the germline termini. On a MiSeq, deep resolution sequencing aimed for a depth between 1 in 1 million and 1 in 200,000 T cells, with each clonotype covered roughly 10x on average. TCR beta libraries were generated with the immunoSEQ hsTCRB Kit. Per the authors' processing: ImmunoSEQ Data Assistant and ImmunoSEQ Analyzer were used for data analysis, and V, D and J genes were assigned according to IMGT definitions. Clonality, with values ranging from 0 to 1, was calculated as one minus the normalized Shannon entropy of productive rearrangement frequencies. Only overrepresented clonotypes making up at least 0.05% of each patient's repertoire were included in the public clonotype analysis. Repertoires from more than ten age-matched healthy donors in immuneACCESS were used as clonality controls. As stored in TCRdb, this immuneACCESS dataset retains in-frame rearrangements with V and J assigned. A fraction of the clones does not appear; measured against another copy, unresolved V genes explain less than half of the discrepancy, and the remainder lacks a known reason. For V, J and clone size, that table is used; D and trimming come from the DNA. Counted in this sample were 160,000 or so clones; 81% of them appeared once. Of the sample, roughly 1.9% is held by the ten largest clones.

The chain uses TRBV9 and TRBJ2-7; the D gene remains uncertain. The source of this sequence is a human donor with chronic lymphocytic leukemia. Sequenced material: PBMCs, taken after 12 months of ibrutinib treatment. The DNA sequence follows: TGTGCCAGCAGCCTAACGCACAGCTACGAGCAGTACTTC. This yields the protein CASSLTHSYEQYF.